Following are 15 T cell receptor beta chains from one sample sequenced in a study of blood T cell repertoires in COVID-19. The assay was immunoSEQ multiplex PCR, and TCRdb's table has in-frame clones only and misses some. This sample carries around 300,000 clones, about 87% of them seen once, and the ten largest clones take about 4%. Input material: peripheral blood. These receptors were obtained from a woman in her thirties or forties with acute or convalescent COVID-19.

This chain joins TRBV28 and TRBJ1-2; D remains unclear. With 2 bases removed from V and 3 bases from J, the gap between germline ends came to 10 bases. This CDR3 is 14 amino acids long. The V gene's germline CDR1 is MDHEN and CDR2 SYDVKM. The DNA for the CDR3 is TGTGCCAGCAGTTTACCGAGCGGGCACTATGGCTACACCTTC. Translation: CASSLPSGHYGYTF.

This clone was seen just once. The V gene is TRBV5-6, the J gene TRBJ1-3, with D maybe TRBD1 (5 bases). Germline V CDR1 and CDR2: SGHDT, YYEEEE. With 3 bases removed from V and 0 bases from J, the gap between germline ends came to 7 bases. This CDR3 has 14 residues. The CDR3 here is CASSSGFSGNTIYF. DNA for the CDR3: TGTGCCAGCAGCTCAGGGTTCTCTGGAAACACCATATATTTT. Supplemented by reference TRBV5-6 and TRBJ1-3, the full variable domain reads DAGVTQSPTHLIKTRGQQVTLRCSPKSGHDTVSWYQQALGQGPQFIFQYYEEEERQRGNFPDRFSGHQFPNYSSELNVNALLLGDSALYLCASSSGFSGNTIYFGEGSWLTVV.

The chain is built from TRBV12-5 and TRBJ1-4; 7 nucleotides line up with TRBD1. The CDR3 totals 17 residues. Germline loops: CDR1 LGHNT, CDR2 FRNRAP. Germline trimming cut 6 bases from V and 3 bases from J; bases unmatched to any gene: 13. The chain's CDR3 is CASGATGRNQPNEKLFF. The DNA for the CDR3 is TGTGCTAGTGGGGCGACAGGGAGGAACCAGCCTAATGAAAAACTGTTTTTT.

The chain combines TRBV6-4 with TRBJ2-1; 9 positions agree with TRBD1. CDR3 length: 14 residues. The germline V gene encodes CDR1 MRHNA and CDR2 SNTAGT. With 6 bases clipped from V and 10 bases from J, the junction kept 10 bases outside the gene matches. CDR3 region: CASSPGTGFGEQFF. The CDR3 nucleotides are TGTGCCAGCAGCCCCGGGACAGGGTTCGGCGAGCAGTTCTTC.

The V call is TRBV2, the J call TRBJ1-2; D gene uncertain. The germline V gene has CDR1 SNHLY and CDR2 FYNNEI. Trimming pared 2 bases from V and 2 bases from J, leaving 9 bases between. CDR3 size: 14 residues. This CDR3 reads CASSESGLNYGYTF. The CDR3 nucleotides read TGTGCCAGCAGTGAATCTGGGCTGAACTATGGCTACACCTTC.

The genes are TRBV4-1 and TRBJ1-5; D not certain. The V gene's germline CDR1 is MGHRA and CDR2 YSYEKL. V was cut by 2 bases and J by 1 base, with 6 bases left in between. CDR3 length equals 14 residues. CDR3 bases: TGCGCCAGCAGCCAACAACAGAGCAATCAGCCCCAGCATTTT. This encodes CASSQQQSNQPQHF.

CDR3 region: CASSLNQGNIQYF. CDR3 coding DNA: TGCGCCAGCAGCTTGAATCAGGGAAACATTCAGTACTTC. This chain uses TRBV5-1 with TRBJ2-4, with a tentative D call TRBD1 (5 bases). The V gene lost 1 base and the J gene lost 6 bases, with 8 bases spanning the gap. The CDR3 runs to 13 residues. Per the germline V gene, CDR1 is SGHRS and CDR2 is YFSETQ.

This chain links TRBV7-8 with TRBJ2-3; D is undetermined. Trimming left V 2 bases short and J 2 bases short, with 8 bases between. There are 14 residues in the CDR3. Germline CDR1 reads SGHVS; CDR2 reads FQNEAQ. DNA of the CDR3: TGTGCCAGCAGCTTACTAGAGGCCACAGATACGCAGTATTTT. Protein: CASSLLEATDTQYF.

This rearrangement joins TRBV11-2 to TRBJ1-3; D not certain. The CDR3 is 17 residues long. The germline V gene encodes CDR1 SGHAT and CDR2 FQNNGV. V lost 0 bases and J lost 0, with 12 bases in between. The CDR3 bases are TGTGCCAGCAGCTTAGATGCGAGACAAATCTCTGGAAACACCATATATTTT. It is translated as CASSLDARQISGNTIYF.

V and J are TRBV29-1 and TRBJ1-4, with 7 bases lining up with TRBD1. The CDR3 runs to 13 residues. The V segment lost 0 bases and the J segment 14 bases; nucleotides outside the gene matches: 9. Germline V gene lookup returns CDR1 SQVTM and CDR2 ANQGSEA. The CDR3 loop reads CSVEEATGNTLFF. In DNA, the CDR3 is TGCAGCGTTGAAGAGGCGACAGGGAATACCCTGTTTTTT.

This rearrangement joins TRBV10-3 to TRBJ1-2; D is perhaps TRBD1 (6 bases). Germline lookup yields CDR1 ENHRY and CDR2 SYGVKD. This CDR3 has 12 residues. Between the trimmed V and J ends, which lost 7 bases and 8 bases, there was a span of 14 bases. The chain's CDR3 is CAIMGGRGGYTF. In DNA form, the CDR3 reads TGTGCCATCATGGGGGGGCGGGGAGGCTACACCTTC.

The rearrangement uses TRBV7-3 and TRBJ1-2, with D tentatively TRBD1 (6 bases). The CDR3 has 16 amino acids. The V and J ends lost 2 bases and 4 bases respectively, with 17 bases between them. In germline, CDR1 is SGHTA, CDR2 FQGTGA. The CDR3 loop reads CASSLSGTMSPYGYTF. The CDR3 DNA follows: TGTGCCAGCAGCTTATCCGGGACAATGAGTCCCTATGGCTACACCTTC.

This chain connects TRBV6-1 to TRBJ1-5; D is undetermined. CDR1 and CDR2 (germline): MNHNS, SASEGT. This CDR3 has 11 amino acids. The V end lost 1 base, the J end lost 11 bases, and 6 bases lay between the germline ends. The CDR3: CASSEVPAQHF. Here the CDR3 DNA reads TGTGCCAGCAGTGAAGTCCCTGCCCAGCATTTT.

This chain joins TRBV10-3 and TRBJ2-3, with TRBD1 identical over 11 bases. Germline V gene lookup returns CDR1 ENHRY and CDR2 SYGVKD. This CDR3 has 17 residues. J was trimmed by 4 bases and V by 7 bases; bases with no gene match: 13. Written as DNA, the CDR3 is TGTGCCATCACCCGAGGAGACAGGGACAGGGGGGCAGATACGCAGTATTTT. This sequence encodes CAITRGDRDRGADTQYF.

This chain connects TRBV3-1 (or the pseudogene TRBV3-2) to TRBJ1-1, with D unresolved. The V end was cut by 3 bases, the J end by 8 bases, with 10 bases between. The CDR3 has 12 amino acids. In germline, CDR1 is LGHDT, CDR2 YNNKEL (reference sequence). Here the CDR3 reads CASSQGRREAFF. DNA of the CDR3: TGTGCCAGCAGCCAGGGGAGGCGGGAAGCTTTCTTT.